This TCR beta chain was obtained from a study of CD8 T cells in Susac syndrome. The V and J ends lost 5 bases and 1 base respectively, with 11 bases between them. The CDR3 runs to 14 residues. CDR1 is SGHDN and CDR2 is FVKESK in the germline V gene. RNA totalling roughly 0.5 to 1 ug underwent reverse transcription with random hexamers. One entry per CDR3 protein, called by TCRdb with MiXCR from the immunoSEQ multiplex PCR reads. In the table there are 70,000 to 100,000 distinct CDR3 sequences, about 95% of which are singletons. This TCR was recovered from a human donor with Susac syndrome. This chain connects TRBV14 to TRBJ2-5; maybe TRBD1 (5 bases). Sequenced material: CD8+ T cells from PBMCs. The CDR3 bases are TGTGCCAGCAGCTTTGTGACAGTCCAAGAGACCCAGTACTTC. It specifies CASSFVTVQETQYF.